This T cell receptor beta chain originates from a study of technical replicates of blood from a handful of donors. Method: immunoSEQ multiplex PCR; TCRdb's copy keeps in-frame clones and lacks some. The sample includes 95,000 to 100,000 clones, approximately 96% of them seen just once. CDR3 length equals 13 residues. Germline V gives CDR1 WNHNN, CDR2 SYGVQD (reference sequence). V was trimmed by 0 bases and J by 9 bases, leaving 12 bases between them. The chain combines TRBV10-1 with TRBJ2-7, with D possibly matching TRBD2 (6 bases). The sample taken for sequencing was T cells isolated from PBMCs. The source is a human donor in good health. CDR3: CASSESRTRGQYF. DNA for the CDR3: TGCGCCAGCAGTGAGTCTAGAACGCGGGGGCAGTACTTC.